This T cell receptor beta chain was identified during a study of control samples from healthy donors and cancer patients. Profiling relied on immunoSEQ multiplex PCR, and the TCRdb table lists in-frame clones only, not all of them. Here the sample spans about 150,000 clones, 85% to 95% being singletons. V was clipped by 2 bases and J by 8 bases; unmatched bases: 5. CDR1 is LGHDT and CDR2 is YNNKEL in the germline V gene (reference sequence). The CDR3 contains 14 residues. This TCR came from a woman between 18 and 29 years old in good health. Sequencing was carried out using blood. This chain joins TRBV3-1 (or the pseudogene TRBV3-2) and TRBJ2-1; TRBD1 matches at 8 bases. The CDR3 region has the DNA TGTGCCAGCAGCCAATCAGGGGGCCTCGATGAGCAGTTCTTC. It is translated as CASSQSGGLDEQFF.